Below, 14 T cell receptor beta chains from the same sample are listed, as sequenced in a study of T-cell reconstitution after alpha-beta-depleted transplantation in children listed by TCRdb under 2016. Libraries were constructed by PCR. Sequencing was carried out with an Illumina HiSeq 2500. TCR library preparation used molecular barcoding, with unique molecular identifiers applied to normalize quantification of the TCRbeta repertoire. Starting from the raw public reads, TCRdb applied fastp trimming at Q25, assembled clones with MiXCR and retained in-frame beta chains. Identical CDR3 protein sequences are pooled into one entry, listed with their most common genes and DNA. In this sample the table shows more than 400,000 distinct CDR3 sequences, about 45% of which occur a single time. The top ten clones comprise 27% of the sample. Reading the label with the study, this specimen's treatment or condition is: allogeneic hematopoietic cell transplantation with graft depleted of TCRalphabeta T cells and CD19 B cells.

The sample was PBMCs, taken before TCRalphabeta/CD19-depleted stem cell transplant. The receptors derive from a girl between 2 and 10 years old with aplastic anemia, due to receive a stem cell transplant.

For the CDR3, the DNA is TGTGCCAGCAGTTACGCTAGCGGGGTCACAGATACGCAGTATTTT. Protein product: CASSYASGVTDTQYF. V is TRBV6-5 and J is TRBJ2-3; TRBD2 agrees at 9 bases. The CDR3 has 15 residues. V was clipped by 2 bases and J by 2 bases; unmatched bases: 2. Germline values: CDR1 MNHEY, CDR2 SVGAGI.

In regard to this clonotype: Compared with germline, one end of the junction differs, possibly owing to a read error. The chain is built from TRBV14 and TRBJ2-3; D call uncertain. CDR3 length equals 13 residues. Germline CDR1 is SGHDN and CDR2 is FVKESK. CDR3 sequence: CTSSQSPGSTHYF. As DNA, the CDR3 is TGTACCAGCAGCCAATCCCCCGGCAGTACGCACTATTTT.

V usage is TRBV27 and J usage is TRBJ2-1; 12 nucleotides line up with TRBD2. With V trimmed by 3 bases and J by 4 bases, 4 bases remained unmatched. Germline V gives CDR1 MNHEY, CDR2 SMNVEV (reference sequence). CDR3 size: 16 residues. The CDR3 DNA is TGTGCCAGCAGTTTTCTAGCGGGGGGGCAATACAATGAGCAGTTCTTC. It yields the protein CASSFLAGGQYNEQFF.

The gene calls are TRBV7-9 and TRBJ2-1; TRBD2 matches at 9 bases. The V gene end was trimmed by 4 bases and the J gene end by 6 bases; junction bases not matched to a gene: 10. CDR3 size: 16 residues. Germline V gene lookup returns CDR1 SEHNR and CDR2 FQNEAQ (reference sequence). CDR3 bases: TGTGCCAGCAGCTCTCCGGGACTAGCCTCTGCCAATGAGCAGTTCTTC. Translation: CASSSPGLASANEQFF.

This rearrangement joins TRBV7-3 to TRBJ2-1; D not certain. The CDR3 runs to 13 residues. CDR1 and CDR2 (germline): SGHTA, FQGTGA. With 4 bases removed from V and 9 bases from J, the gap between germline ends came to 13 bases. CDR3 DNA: TGTGCCAGCAGCTCCGTGGTTGCCGCTGAGCAGTTCTTC. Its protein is CASSSVVAAEQFF.

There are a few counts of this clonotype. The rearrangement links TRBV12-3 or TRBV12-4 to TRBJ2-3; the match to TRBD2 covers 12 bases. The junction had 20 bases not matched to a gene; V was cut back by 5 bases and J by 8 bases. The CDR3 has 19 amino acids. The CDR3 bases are TGTGCCAGCAGTAGGTTTCTAGCGGGAGGGCCATTGTCAAGGAGTACGCAGTATTTT. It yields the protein CASSRFLAGGPLSRSTQYF.

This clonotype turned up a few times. The CDR3 reads CASSLRGGAVGGYTF. The CDR3 region has the DNA TGTGCCAGCAGCCTCCGAGGGGGGGCCGTGGGAGGCTACACCTTC. The chain is built from TRBV5-5 and TRBJ1-2; D perhaps matches TRBD1 (6 bases). The CDR3 contains 15 residues. The V gene lost 4 bases and the J gene lost 8 bases, with 21 bases spanning the gap. From germline, CDR1 is SGHKS and CDR2 YYEKEE (reference sequence). Combining the CDR3 with reference TRBV5-5 and TRBJ1-2 gives the whole variable domain DAGVTQSPTHLIKTRGQQVTLRCSPISGHKSVSWYQQVLGQGPQFIFQYYEKEERGRGNFPDRFSARQFPNYSSELNVNALLLGDSALYLCASSLRGGAVGGYTFGSGTRLTVV.

The CDR3 region is CATSSRLRGYGYTF. The CDR3 DNA reads TGTGCCACCAGCAGCCGGTTGAGGGGCTATGGCTACACCTTC. V gene TRBV15 combines with J gene TRBJ1-2; weak D call: TRBD1 (5 bases). CDR1 LNHNV and CDR2 YYDKDF come from the germline V gene (reference sequence). Trimming pared 3 bases from V and 4 bases from J, leaving 12 bases between. The CDR3 is 14 amino acids.

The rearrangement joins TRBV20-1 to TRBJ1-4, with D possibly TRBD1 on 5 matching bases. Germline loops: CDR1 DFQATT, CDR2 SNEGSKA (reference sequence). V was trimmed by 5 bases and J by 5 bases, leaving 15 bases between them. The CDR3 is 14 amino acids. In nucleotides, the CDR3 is TGCAGTGCTCCGAAGCGGGGCACCAATGAAAAACTGTTTTTT. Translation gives CSAPKRGTNEKLFF.

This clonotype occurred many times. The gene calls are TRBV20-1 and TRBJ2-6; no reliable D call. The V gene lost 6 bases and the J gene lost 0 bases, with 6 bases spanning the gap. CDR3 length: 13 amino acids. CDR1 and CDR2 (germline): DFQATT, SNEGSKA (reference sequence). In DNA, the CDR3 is TGCAGTGCCTCTAGCTCTGGGGCCAACGTCCTGACTTTC. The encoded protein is CSASSSGANVLTF.

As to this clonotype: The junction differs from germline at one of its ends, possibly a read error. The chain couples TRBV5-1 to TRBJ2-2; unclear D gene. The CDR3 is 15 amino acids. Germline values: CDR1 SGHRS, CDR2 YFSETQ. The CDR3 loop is CASSLDGMNSGELFF. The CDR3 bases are TGCGCCAGCAGCTTGGACGGAATGAACTCCGGGGAGCTGTTTTTT.

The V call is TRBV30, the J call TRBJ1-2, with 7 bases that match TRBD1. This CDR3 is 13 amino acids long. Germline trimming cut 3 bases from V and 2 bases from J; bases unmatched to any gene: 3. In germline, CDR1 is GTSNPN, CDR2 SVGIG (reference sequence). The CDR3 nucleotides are TGTGCCTGGAGACTGACAGGGAACTATGGCTACACCTTC. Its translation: CAWRLTGNYGYTF.

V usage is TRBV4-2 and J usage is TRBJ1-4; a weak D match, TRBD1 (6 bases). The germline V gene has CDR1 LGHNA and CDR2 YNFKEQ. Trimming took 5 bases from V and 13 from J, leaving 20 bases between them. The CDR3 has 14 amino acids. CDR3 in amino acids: CASSKGGREALLFF. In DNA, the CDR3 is TGTGCCAGCAGCAAGGGGGGCCGGGAAGCTCTACTGTTTTTT.

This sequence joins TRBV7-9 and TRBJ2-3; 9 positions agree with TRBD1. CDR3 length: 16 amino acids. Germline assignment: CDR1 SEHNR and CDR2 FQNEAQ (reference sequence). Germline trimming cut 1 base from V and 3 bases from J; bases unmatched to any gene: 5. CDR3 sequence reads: CASSLVTGQGTDTQYF. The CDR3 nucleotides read TGTGCCAGCAGCTTAGTGACCGGACAGGGGACAGATACGCAGTATTTT.